The 6 T cell receptor beta chains given below trace back to one sample, sequenced in a study of control samples from healthy donors and cancer patients. TCRdb's copy holds only in-frame clones and misses some; the assay was immunoSEQ multiplex PCR. Of about 58,000 clones listed, 85% to 95% are singletons. The sample comprised blood. The receptors here all came from a man aged 30-40 years in good health.

The chain uses TRBV19 and TRBJ2-5; D gene uncertain. The CDR3 covers 11 residues. V shed 3 bases and J shed 7 bases, with 6 bases lying between them. Germline V gene lookup returns CDR1 LNHDA and CDR2 SQIVND (reference sequence). The CDR3 DNA sequence: TGTGCCAGTAGTATCAGAGGGACCCAGTACTTC. This encodes CASSIRGTQYF.

This clone was observed a single time. The rearrangement uses TRBV19 and TRBJ2-1; 11 bases match TRBD2. Germline V lookup: CDR1 LNHDA, CDR2 SQIVND (reference sequence). The CDR3 is made up of 16 amino acids. V shed 5 bases, J shed 3 bases, and the junction held 6 bases outside the gene matches. In nucleotides, the CDR3 is TGTGCCAGTAGTCTCTCCGGGACTAGCGGCTACAATGAGCAGTTCTTC. It is translated as CASSLSGTSGYNEQFF.

V gene TRBV14 combines with J gene TRBJ2-2; the match to TRBD1 covers 7 bases. V gave up 4 bases and J gave up 7 bases; unmatched junction bases: 9. The CDR3 is made up of 15 amino acids. Germline V gene sequence: CDR1 SGHDN, CDR2 FVKESK. The chain's CDR3 is CASSLLDRVNGELFF. DNA of the CDR3: TGTGCCAGCAGCCTTCTTGACAGGGTGAACGGGGAGCTGTTTTTT.

This clone was seen once. This chain links TRBV7-9 with TRBJ1-1; D gene uncertain. Per germline, CDR1 SEHNR and CDR2 FQNEAQ (reference sequence). Deletions cut 3 bases from V and 7 bases from J, with 9 bases between. The CDR3 covers 12 residues. This CDR3 is CASSFERREAFF. The CDR3 DNA sequence: TGTGCCAGCAGCTTCGAGAGGCGTGAAGCTTTCTTT. Together with reference TRBV7-9 and TRBJ1-1, the CDR3 gives the full variable domain: DTGVSQNPRHKITKRGQNVTFRCDPISEHNRLYWYRQTLGQGPEFLTYFQNEAQLEKSRLLSDRFSAERPKGSFSTLEIQRTEQGDSAMYLCASSFERREAFFGQGTRLTVV.

The genes are TRBV19 and TRBJ1-5, with D uncertain. Trimming removed 5 bases at V and 9 bases at J, with 8 bases between. Germline V lookup: CDR1 LNHDA, CDR2 SQIVND (reference sequence). The CDR3 extends over 11 amino acids. The DNA for the CDR3 is TGTGCCAGTAGTGGAGGTTGGCCCCAGCATTTT. This sequence encodes CASSGGWPQHF.

V is TRBV6-5 and J is TRBJ2-7; no clear D gene. This CDR3 comprises 14 residues. Germline CDR1 MNHEY, CDR2 SVGAGI. The V end was cut by 5 bases, the J end by 2 bases, with 13 bases between. CDR3 sequence reads: CASSQPWQTYEQYF. The DNA of the CDR3 is TGTGCCAGCAGTCAGCCTTGGCAAACCTACGAGCAGTACTTC.